The 29 T cell receptor beta chains below were found in one sample sequenced in a study of OX40 agonist ivuxolimab in advanced cancers. TCRdb keeps only in-frame clones here, not all; method: immunoSEQ multiplex PCR. The sample carries tens of thousands of clones, about 84% recorded once. The sample in question was CD4+ or CD8+ T cells sorted from blood, obtained in a trial of the OX40 agonist ivuxolimab. The origin of the receptors is an adult with an advanced solid tumor such as melanoma, head and neck, liver or kidney cancer.

The chain uses TRBV18 and TRBJ1-3; the D gene is possibly TRBD1 (5 bases). The V and J ends lost 6 bases and 5 bases respectively, with 23 bases between them. The CDR3 totals 17 residues. Germline-derived CDR1 and CDR2 are KGHSH and LQKENI. The CDR3 spells CASSTNSGGDRRNTIYF. In DNA, the CDR3 is TGTGCCAGCTCTACTAACTCCGGGGGGGACCGGAGAAACACCATATATTTT.

This rearrangement joins TRBV11-2 to TRBJ2-1; 7 bases are shared with TRBD2. Trimming took 1 base from V and 0 from J; bases not matched to a gene: 0. The length of the CDR3 is 15 residues. Germline CDR1 reads SGHAT; CDR2 reads FQNNGV. For the CDR3, the DNA is TGTGCCAGCAGCTTAGGGACTAGCTCCTACAATGAGCAGTTCTTC. Translating gives CASSLGTSSYNEQFF. The full variable domain, in which reference TRBV11-2 and TRBJ2-1 provide the parts outside the CDR3, is EAGVAQSPRYKIIEKRQSVAFWCNPISGHATLYWYQQILGQGPKLLIQFQNNGVVDDSQLPKDRFSAERLKGVDSTLKIQPAKLEDSAVYLCASSLGTSSYNEQFFGPGTRLTVL.

This sequence joins TRBV27 and TRBJ2-6; D not certain. The length of the CDR3 is 14 residues. Between the trimmed V and J ends, which lost 2 bases and 3 bases, there was a span of 5 bases. CDR1 and CDR2 (germline): MNHEY, SMNVEV (reference sequence). CDR3 bases: TGTGCCAGCAGTTTAGTCAATGGGGCCAACGTCCTGACTTTC. Its protein is CASSLVNGANVLTF.

Comments on this clone: The conserved phenylalanine or tryptophan is not found at the CDR3 terminus, so this likely reflects a read error. It is unclear where the CDR3 begins or ends on the DNA, so no DNA is shown, and the CDR3 is as TCRdb lists it. The chain uses TRBV6-1 and TRBJ2-7. The CDR3 is made up of 12 amino acids, end residues included. CDR1 is MNHNS and CDR2 is SASEGT in the germline V gene. CDR3 sequence reads: CASRPNLGTPTL.

This chain's CDR3 is CASNPGLGELFF. CDR3 DNA: TGTGCCAGCAATCCGGGGTTAGGGGAGCTGTTTTTT. V gene TRBV11-1 combines with J gene TRBJ2-2; D perhaps matches TRBD2 (5 bases). This CDR3 has 12 amino acids. V was shortened by 7 bases and J by 8 bases, with 11 bases between the two germline ends. Germline values: CDR1 SGHAT, CDR2 FQDESV (reference sequence).

The rearrangement joins TRBV9 to TRBJ2-7, with 9 bases aligning to TRBD1. CDR3 length equals 15 residues. From germline, CDR1 is SGDLS and CDR2 YYNGEE. V was pared by 3 bases and J by 4 bases, with 8 bases of the junction left unmatched. The DNA of the CDR3 is TGTGCCAGCAGCGGGGGACAGGGTGTTGGATACGAGCAGTACTTC. It is translated as CASSGGQGVGYEQYF. Combining the CDR3 with reference TRBV9 and TRBJ2-7 gives the whole variable domain DSGVTQTPKHLITATGQRVTLRCSPRSGDLSVYWYQQSLDQGLQFLIQYYNGEERAKGNILERFSAQQFPDLHSELNLSSLELGDSALYFCASSGGQGVGYEQYFGPGTRLTVT.

The chain employs TRBV7-2 and TRBJ1-5; no firm D call. The germline V gene encodes CDR1 SGHTA and CDR2 FQGNSA. Between the trimmed V and J ends, which lost 2 bases and 6 bases, there was a span of 14 bases. The CDR3 totals 15 residues. The CDR3 DNA is TGTGCCAGCAGCTTACTAGGCAGTATAAGTCAGCCCCAGCATTTT. Protein product: CASSLLGSISQPQHF.

For the CDR3, the DNA is TGCGCCAGCAGTCCGGAAGCCAAAAACATTCAGTACTTC. Its protein product is CASSPEAKNIQYF. The chain carries TRBV5-1 and TRBJ2-4, with D unclear. The CDR3 is made up of 13 amino acids. V lost 5 bases to trimming and J lost 0 bases, with 6 bases between them. CDR1 SGHRS and CDR2 YFSETQ come from the germline V gene.

The gene calls are TRBV5-1 and TRBJ1-3; D unresolved. The CDR3 covers 15 residues. Trimming removed 4 bases from V and 0 bases from J, with 11 bases in between. Germline V gene lookup returns CDR1 SGHRS and CDR2 YFSETQ. Here the CDR3 reads CASSPGSSSGNTIYF. The DNA of the CDR3 is TGCGCCAGCAGCCCCGGGAGCAGCTCTGGAAACACCATATATTTT. The full variable domain, rest sourced from reference TRBV5-1 and TRBJ1-3, is KAGVTQTPRYLIKTRGQQVTLSCSPISGHRSVSWYQQTPGQGLQFLFEYFSETQRNKGNFPGRFSGRQFSNSRSEMNVSTLELGDSALYLCASSPGSSSGNTIYFGEGSWLTVV.

The V and J genes are TRBV7-3 and TRBJ2-2, with D possibly being TRBD1 or TRBD2 (5 bases each). Trimming removed 4 bases from V and 2 bases from J, with 11 bases in between. The CDR3 length is 15 residues. The V gene's germline CDR1 is SGHTA and CDR2 FQGTGA. The CDR3 DNA is TGTGCCAGCAGCTCGTTGGGGGATAACACCGGGGAGCTGTTTTTT. It encodes CASSSLGDNTGELFF.

V is TRBV29-1 and J is TRBJ1-1; 8 nucleotides line up with TRBD1. The trim removed 4 bases at V and 2 bases at J, leaving 3 bases unmatched. There are 13 residues in the CDR3. In germline, CDR1 is SQVTM, CDR2 ANQGSEA. Written as DNA, the CDR3 is TGCAGCGTTGGCAGGGGGCAAAACACTGAAGCTTTCTTT. Its protein product is CSVGRGQNTEAFF.

The chain joins TRBV15 to TRBJ1-6; tentatively, D is TRBD1 (5 bases). Looked up from germline, CDR1 is LNHNV and CDR2 is YYDKDF (reference sequence). Trimming shortened V by 5 bases and J by 8 bases, and 19 bases separated the two germline ends. The CDR3 totals 16 residues. This chain's CDR3 is CATSFNGASGYSPLHF. The DNA for the CDR3 is TGTGCCACCAGCTTCAACGGGGCCTCCGGGTATTCACCCCTCCACTTT.

The V gene is TRBV4-1, the J gene TRBJ2-2; D is ambiguous. The CDR3 has 17 residues. V was shortened by 7 bases and J by 1 base, with 19 bases between the two germline ends. Germline-derived CDR1 and CDR2 are MGHRA and YSYEKL. CDR3 nucleotide sequence: TGCGCCAGCACCTACCAAGCCATACCAGGGAACACCGGGGAGCTGTTTTTT. This sequence encodes CASTYQAIPGNTGELFF.

CDR3 residues: CASSFLGGGSSSSYNEQFF. CDR3 DNA: TGTGCCAGCAGCTTTTTGGGCGGGGGGTCTTCGAGCTCCTACAATGAGCAGTTCTTC. This rearrangement joins TRBV7-8 to TRBJ2-1; 8 nucleotides agree with TRBD2. The CDR3 consists of 19 residues. Germline loops: CDR1 SGHVS, CDR2 FQNEAQ. With 3 bases clipped from V and 0 bases from J, the junction kept 13 bases outside the gene matches.

J is TRBJ2-7 and V is TRBV27; D gene uncertain. Trimming took off 1 base at V and 3 bases at J, with 10 bases between the two ends. The CDR3 is 14 amino acids. Germline values: CDR1 MNHEY, CDR2 SMNVEV (reference sequence). In DNA form, the CDR3 reads TGTGCCAGCAGTTTATACGGCGCCAACTACGAGCAGTACTTC. Amino acid sequence: CASSLYGANYEQYF.

V gene TRBV13 combines with J gene TRBJ1-2; D unclear. V lost 5 bases and J 7 bases, leaving 11 bases between the germline ends. Germline V gene data show CDR1 as PRHDT and CDR2 as FYEKMQ (reference sequence). This CDR3 has 12 amino acids. CDR3 region: CASSRTSGGYTF. The CDR3 region has the DNA TGTGCCAGCAGCCGGACTTCGGGTGGCTACACCTTC. Full variable domain (missing parts from reference TRBV13 and TRBJ1-2): AAGVIQSPRHLIKEKRETATLKCYPIPRHDTVYWYQQGPGQDPQFLISFYEKMQSDKGSIPDRFSAQQFSDYHSELNMSSLELGDSALYFCASSRTSGGYTFGSGTRLTVV.

V and J are TRBV10-3 and TRBJ2-3; D gene unclear. The CDR3 extends over 13 amino acids. Trimming removed 2 bases from V and 2 bases from J, with 5 bases in between. In germline, CDR1 is ENHRY, CDR2 SYGVKD. The CDR3 DNA follows: TGTGCCATCAGTGAGGGTAACACAGATACGCAGTATTTT. Its protein is CAISEGNTDTQYF.

CDR3 in amino acids: CASSTLGGGIAKNIQYF. The CDR3, as DNA: TGTGCCAGCAGCACCTTGGGGGGGGGCATAGCCAAAAACATTCAGTACTTC. The V and J genes are TRBV7-2 and TRBJ2-4; maybe TRBD2 (7 bases). Germline V gives CDR1 SGHTA, CDR2 FQGNSA. The CDR3 has 17 amino acids. V dropped 5 bases and J dropped 0 bases, with 17 bases sitting between them.

V usage is TRBV6-1 and J usage is TRBJ2-5; D possibly corresponds to TRBD1 (6 bases). The CDR3 has 14 amino acids. Germline V gene lookup returns CDR1 MNHNS and CDR2 SASEGT. The ends were cut back, 7 bases at V and 2 bases at J, with 14 bases in the middle. For the CDR3, the DNA is TGTGCCAGCATTCCGGGGACAATTCAAGAGACCCAGTACTTC. Translated: CASIPGTIQETQYF.

CDR3 nucleotides: TGTGCCACCAGCAGAAACAATGCAGGGGGGAGTAAGCAGTACTTC. Translation: CATSRNNAGGSKQYF. This chain connects TRBV15 to TRBJ2-7; tentative D call: TRBD1 (7 bases). The CDR3 totals 15 residues. Germline V CDR1 and CDR2: LNHNV, YYDKDF (reference sequence). V lost 2 bases, J lost 8 bases, and 19 bases lay in between. The complete variable domain, with remaining parts taken from reference TRBV15 and TRBJ2-7, reads DAMVIQNPRYQVTQFGKPVTLSCSQTLNHNVMYWYQQKSSQAPKLLFHYYDKDFNNEADTPDNFQSRRPNTSFCFLDIRSPGLGDTAMYLCATSRNNAGGSKQYFGPGTRLTVT.

J is TRBJ1-5 and V is TRBV9; D is unresolved. The CDR3 consists of 14 residues. V shed 6 bases and J shed 1 base, with 11 bases lying between them. Germline CDR1 and CDR2: SGDLS and YYNGEE. As DNA, the CDR3 is TGTGCCAGCAAACGGTGGATAAGCAATCAGCCCCAGCATTTT. Its translation: CASKRWISNQPQHF.

This clone has only a few counts. This sequence joins TRBV2 and TRBJ1-1, with D uncertain. Looked up from germline, CDR1 is SNHLY and CDR2 is FYNNEI. The CDR3 sequence is 13 residues long. V lost 6 bases and J 6 bases, leaving 14 bases between the germline ends. CDR3 sequence reads: CASRLVGNPEAFF. The DNA for the CDR3 is TGTGCCAGCAGGCTCGTGGGAAATCCTGAAGCTTTCTTT.

V is TRBV6-1 and J is TRBJ1-2, with TRBD1 as a possible D gene (6 bases). The CDR3 runs 14 residues. From germline, CDR1 is MNHNS and CDR2 SASEGT. V lost 7 bases and J lost 7, with 19 bases in between. The CDR3 region is CASKRSPGVVGYTF. The CDR3 DNA is TGTGCCAGCAAACGATCTCCAGGGGTGGTTGGCTACACCTTC.

V usage is TRBV11-3 and J usage is TRBJ2-2; 9 bases are shared with TRBD1. Trimming took 4 bases from V and 6 from J; bases not matched to a gene: 6. The CDR3 contains 15 residues. Germline V CDR1 and CDR2: SGHNT, YENEEA. The CDR3 spells CASSSGQGEAGELFF. The CDR3 bases are TGTGCCAGCAGCTCGGGACAGGGTGAGGCCGGGGAGCTGTTTTTT.

The gene calls are TRBV6-1 and TRBJ2-2, with TRBD2 matching 12 bases. The CDR3 contains 15 residues. Germline V gives CDR1 MNHNS, CDR2 SASEGT. J was trimmed by 7 bases and V by 6 bases; bases with no gene match: 6. The DNA for the CDR3 is TGTGCCAGCAGACGGACTAGCGGGGATGGCGGGGAGCTGTTTTTT. Its translation: CASRRTSGDGGELFF.

This chain connects TRBV14 to TRBJ2-7, with 8 bases identical to TRBD2. Germline CDR1 and CDR2: SGHDN and FVKESK. Trimming removed 3 bases from V and 4 bases from J; junction bases left unmatched: 14. The CDR3 runs 17 residues. CDR3 nucleotide sequence: TGTGCCAGCAGCCATCAACTAGCGGTCACGGCAGGGTACGAGCAGTACTTC. This codes for CASSHQLAVTAGYEQYF.

V is TRBV19 and J is TRBJ1-4; 9 bases map to TRBD1. V was pared by 7 bases and J by 8 bases, with 11 bases of the junction left unmatched. Germline V gene sequence: CDR1 LNHDA, CDR2 SQIVND (reference sequence). This CDR3 spans 15 amino acids. The CDR3 sequence: CASTYMGQGVEKLFF. In DNA form, the CDR3 reads TGTGCCAGTACTTATATGGGACAGGGCGTCGAAAAACTGTTTTTT.

In this sample, this clone turned up a few times. The chain combines TRBV7-8 with TRBJ2-2; D not resolved. With 0 bases removed from V and 6 bases from J, the gap between germline ends came to 5 bases. Germline assignment: CDR1 SGHVS and CDR2 FQNEAQ. This CDR3 spans 13 amino acids. Here the CDR3 DNA reads TGTGCCAGCAGCTTAGCGGGTCCCGGGGAGCTGTTTTTT. Protein sequence: CASSLAGPGELFF.

The chain couples TRBV9 to TRBJ2-2; D gene unclear. This CDR3 comprises 12 residues. Germline-derived CDR1 and CDR2 are SGDLS and YYNGEE. V lost 2 bases, J lost 5 bases, and 4 bases lay in between. The CDR3 region is CASSVFTGELFF. The CDR3 region has the DNA TGTGCCAGCAGCGTTTTTACCGGGGAGCTGTTTTTT.